This TCR beta chain was recovered during a study of CD8 T cells in ankylosing spondylitis. Scientists made TCR beta libraries using quantitative 5'-RACE with molecular barcodes. TCRdb called the 5' RACE reads again in MiXCR, with one record for every CDR3 protein. Altogether 670,000 or so distinct CDR3 sequences are present, roughly 20% being singletons, with the ten largest covering about a fifth. The length of the CDR3 is 15 residues. V lost 1 base and J lost 6, with 13 bases in between. Notes on the study in general: Significant enrichment of disease-linked clones was reported in matched ankylosing spondylitis synovial fluid. Made up of fewer than 10 highly homologous variants, a TCR beta motif appeared characteristic of ankylosing spondylitis blood.

This clonotype was counted a few times. Its antigen is not identified. The chain joins TRBV12-3 or TRBV12-4 to TRBJ2-1; D is possibly TRBD1 (6 bases). The clonotype comes from a male donor with ankylosing spondylitis. Sequences were obtained from blood, either unsorted or a sorted T cell fraction (not recorded which). CDR3 DNA: TGTGCCAGCAGTTTAGAGGGGCAGGGGCTCAATGAGCAGTTCTTC. Protein product: CASSLEGQGLNEQFF.